This T cell receptor (beta chain) stems from a study of cytomegalovirus exposure and HLA in healthy donors. Study-wide background: A prior analysis found 117 million unique TCR beta sequences from some 190 million T cells. An early data release held tens of millions of unique TCRs from HLA-typed donors.

Amplification used 60 Vbeta primers and 13 Jbeta primers. The table came from immunoSEQ multiplex PCR; TCRdb's copy has only in-frame clones and leaves some out. The table lists some 170,000 clones, 76% of them singletons. Points on this clone: Antigen specificity is unknown.

Findings and limits, study-wide: It was likely that a cluster of highly shared sequence variants was a sequencing artifact.

This CDR3 is 14 amino acids long. The J segment lost 3 bases and the V segment lost 8 bases, leaving 5 bases of the junction unmatched. The germline V gene encodes CDR1 SGHNT and CDR2 YENEEA. The receptor's source is a man in his fifties or sixties in good health and CMV-seronegative. The chain is built from TRBV11-3 and TRBJ2-3; 10 bases are a match to TRBD1. The sample comprised PBMCs. CDR3 DNA: TGTGCCAGCTCCCCGGGACAGGGGACAGATACGCAGTATTTT. Translation: CASSPGQGTDTQYF.